Given below is one T cell receptor (beta chain) in context. What antigen it recognizes has not been identified. One base away there is no much larger clone; base qualities are not given. The germline V gene supplies CDR1 SGHVS and CDR2 FNYEAQ. The CDR3 holds 15 amino acids from the cysteine to the phenylalanine. Just CDR3 DNA is preserved here, 45 bases in frame from base 1. At the junction V is shortened by 4 bases and J by 8 bases, with 19 bases in between. The data derive from a study of blood T cell repertoires in COVID-19 (TCRdb year 2020). Regarding the complete study: The collaborator samples originated in the United States, Italy and Spain and spanned the acute and convalescent phases of COVID-19. The material from the prospective study consisted of cDNA or gDNA derived from T cells, B-cell-depleted T cells, or PBMCs. Deeply sampled blood TCRbeta repertoires from subjects exposed to, actively infected with, or recovered from COVID-19 were included in the dataset. The repertoires were made available in a free public database intended to serve as a resource for research on the immune response to SARS-CoV-2. The samples were drawn from two sources: the first 160 participants of the ongoing ImmuneRACE study, and about 1,300 subjects contributed by 6 global collaborators. Sample metadata almost always included a de-identified subject ID, COVID-19 status, age in years and sex. HLA class I and class II types, where available, came from metadata supplied by the sample provider rather than from assay-based typing.

The collaborating institutions used their own protocols to collect whole blood in K2EDTA tubes. For TCRbeta analysis, collaborators shipped samples in one of three forms: frozen whole blood, isolated PBMCs, or DNA extracted from either of those sample types. TCRbeta CDR3 regions were amplified from genomic DNA by means of the immunoSEQ Assay, a bias-controlled multiplex PCR. On the study's bioinformatics: The number of nucleated cells in each sample was estimated by amplification of reference gene primers within the assay. Sequence reads were collapsed and filtered to measure the absolute abundance of every unique TCRbeta CDR3 rearrangement. For each sample, productive Simpson clonality was calculated as the square root of Simpson's diversity index over productive rearrangements. Imported from immuneACCESS, the table was reduced by TCRdb to in-frame sequences with V and J called. These copies leave out some clones; in studies compared against another copy, an unresolved V gene accounts for under half, and the cause of the remainder is not known. The V and J calls and clone size were taken over from that table, and D and trimming were inferred from the DNA. The sample has about 200,000 clones on record, about 80% of them singletons. 6% to 8% of the sample comes from the top ten.

Overall results and qualifications from the work: How much clinical and demographic metadata was included differed by source and by participant, and the metadata was provided uncurated.

This clonotype originated in a human donor with acute or convalescent COVID-19. The donor label of this sample is uncertain. The V and J genes are TRBV7-6 and TRBJ2-3; the D gene is possibly TRBD1, with 5 bases matching. Sequenced material: peripheral blood. The CDR3 here reads CASSSAVAQGGTQYF. Read as DNA, the sequence is TGTGCCAGCAGCTCCGCGGTAGCTCAGGGTGGTACGCAGTATTTT.